Below are 20 T cell receptor beta chains sequenced from a single sample in a study of T cells in Graves' hyperthyroidism and ophthalmopathy (dated by TCRdb to between 2018 and 2021). Library preparation employed multiplex PCR. Instrument on record: Illumina HiSeq 2000. TCR beta CDR3 regions were amplified from RNA transcripts. For the first round of RT-PCR on the TCR CDR3, the HTBI primer set was used together with the Qiagen OneStep RT-PCR kit. The public sequencing data were trimmed at Q25 with fastp and processed into clonotypes with MiXCR by TCRdb, which kept only in-frame beta chains. Rows are combined by CDR3 protein, so each entry shows the most common genes and DNA. In this sample the table shows 360,000 or so distinct CDR3 sequences, about a fifth of which occur a single time. The top ten constitute 3.5% to 4% of the sample. The sequencing input was blood. Receptor source: a woman aged 18-29 years with Graves' hyperthyroidism.

Ten or more counts support this clonotype. J is TRBJ1-5 and V is TRBV4-1; D remains unclear. Trimming took off 0 bases at V and 2 bases at J, with 11 bases between the two ends. Germline V CDR1 and CDR2: MGHRA, YSYEKL. This CDR3 contains 16 residues. The CDR3 is CASSQDRERRNQPQHF. For the CDR3, the DNA is TGCGCCAGCAGCCAAGATAGGGAAAGACGCAATCAGCCCCAGCATTTT.

This clonotype appeared many times. The V gene is TRBV12-3 or TRBV12-4, the J gene TRBJ1-1; 7 nucleotides agree with TRBD1. The CDR3 has 15 residues. V lost 5 bases, J lost 1 base, and 7 bases stayed unmatched. The CDR3: CASSPETGKNTEAFF. The CDR3 nucleotides read TGTGCCAGCAGTCCCGAGACAGGGAAGAACACTGAAGCTTTCTTT.

There are many counts of this clonotype. The rearrangement links TRBV15 to TRBJ2-5, with TRBD2 identical over 8 bases. V lost 8 bases, J lost 9 bases, and 11 bases stayed unmatched. The CDR3 is 13 amino acids. Germline V gene sequence: CDR1 LNHNV, CDR2 YYDKDF (reference sequence). The CDR3 bases are TGTGCCACCGCAGCGCAAGGCGGGAGGTCCCAGTACTTC. It codes for CATAAQGGRSQYF.

The table lists this clonotype with many counts. The V call is TRBV6-5, the J call TRBJ2-7; D call uncertain. V was trimmed by 6 bases and J by 1 base, leaving 10 bases between them. This CDR3 spans 13 amino acids. The germline V gene has CDR1 MNHEY and CDR2 SVGAGI. DNA of the CDR3: TGTGCCAGCAGCTCTAGTACTTCCTACGAGCAGTACTTC. It yields the protein CASSSSTSYEQYF.

This clonotype showed up many times. The gene calls are TRBV4-2 and TRBJ1-2, with D maybe TRBD1 (5 bases). From germline, CDR1 is LGHNA and CDR2 YNFKEQ. The V end lost 0 bases, the J end lost 8 bases, and 19 bases lay between the germline ends. The CDR3 loop spans 16 amino acids. The DNA for the CDR3 is TGTGCCAGCAGCCAAGATGGAAGAGACAGCCCCTGGGGCTACACCTTC. It specifies CASSQDGRDSPWGYTF.

This clonotype was seen at least ten times. V gene TRBV5-6 combines with J gene TRBJ1-2; 10 bases match TRBD1. The CDR3 contains 15 residues. V shed 4 bases and J 4 bases; nucleotides not matched to a gene: 7. From germline, CDR1 is SGHDT and CDR2 YYEEEE. This CDR3 reads CASSRGQGGVYGYTF. CDR3 in DNA: TGTGCCAGCAGCCGTGGACAGGGGGGAGTCTATGGCTACACCTTC.

In this sample, this clonotype turned up many times. The genes are TRBV29-1 and TRBJ1-1; D might be TRBD1 (6 bases). V was pared by 4 bases and J by 1 base, with 10 bases between. CDR1 is SQVTM and CDR2 is ANQGSEA in the germline V gene. The CDR3 contains 13 residues. The CDR3 sequence is CSVVRQANTEAFF. CDR3 bases: TGCAGCGTTGTAAGACAGGCGAACACTGAAGCTTTCTTT.

There are many counts of this clonotype. This may be a read error, as it is one base from a much larger clone. This chain connects TRBV7-2 to TRBJ1-1, with unresolved D. V was pared by 5 bases and J by 1 base, with 2 bases between. The germline CDR1 and CDR2 sequences are SGHTA and FQGNSA. The CDR3 runs 11 residues. The CDR3 nucleotides are TGTGCCAGCAGCAAGAACACTGAAGCTTTCTTT. As protein: CASSKNTEAFF.

This clonotype was recorded many times. The chain links TRBV30 to TRBJ1-2, with 7 positions matching TRBD1. CDR1 and CDR2 (germline): GTSNPN, SVGIG (reference sequence). This CDR3 comprises 13 residues. The DNA for the CDR3 is TGTGCTTCCGAACCCGGGACAGCCAATGGCTACACCTTC. It yields the protein CASEPGTANGYTF.

This clonotype appeared many times. The V and J genes are TRBV28 and TRBJ2-7; 7 nucleotides align to TRBD2. Germline loops: CDR1 MDHEN, CDR2 SYDVKM. The CDR3 consists of 13 residues. The ends lost 6 bases at V and 2 bases at J; junction bases unmatched: 4. CDR3 sequence: CASSSGLPYEQYF. DNA of the CDR3: TGTGCCAGCAGCTCGGGACTACCCTACGAGCAGTACTTC. The whole variable domain, filled in from reference TRBV28 and TRBJ2-7, reads DVKVTQSSRYLVKRTGEKVFLECVQDMDHENMFWYRQDPGLGLRLIYFSYDVKMKEKGDIPEGYSVSREKKERFSLILESASTNQTSMYLCASSSGLPYEQYFGPGTRLTVT.

This clonotype has just one count. Compared with germline, one end of the junction differs, possibly owing to a read error. This chain links TRBV24-1 with TRBJ1-5; D not resolved. The CDR3 has 12 residues. The germline gives CDR1 KGHDR, CDR2 SFDVKD. CDR3 loop: CATIDTDQPQHF. DNA for the CDR3: TGTGCCACCATTGATACGGATCAGCCCCAGCATTTT.

In its sample, this clonotype was seen many times. The rearrangement uses TRBV6-2 or TRBV6-3 and TRBJ2-2, with TRBD2 matching 11 bases. Trimming removed 7 bases from V and 5 bases from J; junction bases left unmatched: 21. The CDR3 is 20 residues long. Per germline, CDR1 MNHEY and CDR2 SVGEGT. The CDR3 spells CASKKRWLAGGIRGTGELFF. The CDR3, as DNA: TGTGCCAGCAAAAAAAGGTGGCTAGCGGGGGGTATCCGAGGGACCGGGGAGCTGTTTTTT.

This clonotype was observed once. V and J are TRBV7-2 and TRBJ2-7; maybe TRBD2 (5 bases). Germline CDR1 SGHTA, CDR2 FQGNSA. The CDR3 runs 15 residues. V lost 0 bases and J 2 bases, leaving 11 bases between the germline ends. CDR3 loop: CASSLARARTYEQYF. For the CDR3, the DNA is TGTGCCAGCAGCTTAGCGCGGGCTAGAACCTACGAGCAGTACTTC. The entire variable domain, with the rest obtained from reference TRBV7-2 and TRBJ2-7, is as follows: GAGVSQSPSNKVTEKGKDVELRCDPISGHTALYWYRQSLGQGLEFLIYFQGNSAPDKSGLPSDRFSAERTGGSVSTLTIQRTQQEDSAVYLCASSLARARTYEQYFGPGTRLTVT.

This clonotype was observed many times. The chain couples TRBV19 to TRBJ1-2; D is unclear. The CDR3 runs 12 residues. In germline, CDR1 is LNHDA, CDR2 SQIVND (reference sequence). V dropped 4 bases and J dropped 7 bases, with 10 bases sitting between them. The CDR3 loop reads CASSRSWSGYTF. Written as DNA, the CDR3 is TGTGCCAGTAGTAGGAGCTGGAGTGGCTACACCTTC.

This clonotype was recorded many times. The rearrangement links TRBV27 to TRBJ1-1; perhaps TRBD1 as D (5 bases). CDR1 MNHEY and CDR2 SMNVEV come from the germline V gene (reference sequence). V lost 6 bases, J lost 3 bases, and 14 bases lay in between. There are 14 residues in the CDR3. Written as DNA, the CDR3 is TGTGCCAGCAGCCCCGGGGGATACTACACTGAAGCTTTCTTT. The encoded protein is CASSPGGYYTEAFF.

There are many counts of this clonotype. The chain uses TRBV4-1 and TRBJ1-5, with 8 nucleotides matching TRBD1. Trimming removed 3 bases from V and 6 bases from J; junction bases left unmatched: 10. CDR1 and CDR2 (germline): MGHRA, YSYEKL. The CDR3 is 16 residues long. The DNA of the CDR3 is TGCGCCAGCAGCCAGACAGGGGTAAGGTCCTTTCAGCCCCAGCATTTT. It specifies CASSQTGVRSFQPQHF.

Ten or more counts support this clonotype. V gene TRBV7-3 combines with J gene TRBJ2-7, with D perhaps TRBD2 (6 bases). CDR1 and CDR2 from the germline V gene are SGHTA and FQGTGA. This CDR3 region has 13 residues. With 5 bases removed from V and 7 bases from J, the gap between germline ends came to 15 bases. CDR3 residues: CASSHAGRSEQYF. CDR3 nucleotides: TGTGCCAGCAGCCACGCGGGGAGAAGTGAGCAGTACTTC. The variable domain in full, with the rest retrieved from reference TRBV7-3 and TRBJ2-7, is GAGVSQTPSNKVTEKGKYVELRCDPISGHTALYWYRQSLGQGPEFLIYFQGTGAADDSGLPNDRFFAVRPEGSVSTLKIQRTERGDSAVYLCASSHAGRSEQYFGPGTRLTVT.

The chain combines TRBV7-2 with TRBJ2-7, with TRBD1 matching 8 bases. The CDR3 totals 15 residues. Germline CDR1 and CDR2: SGHTA and FQGNSA. The V segment lost 7 bases and the J segment 2 bases; nucleotides outside the gene matches: 10. The CDR3 DNA follows: TGTGCCAGCACTCCAGGGGGCTTACAAACCTACGAGCAGTACTTC. Amino acids: CASTPGGLQTYEQYF.

This clonotype was recorded many times. The CDR3 region is CSAPVREGYGYTF. The CDR3 coding sequence is TGCAGCGCCCCGGTCAGGGAGGGCTATGGCTACACCTTC. The V call is TRBV29-1, the J call TRBJ1-2, with D maybe TRBD1 (5 bases). The CDR3 is made up of 13 amino acids. The germline V gene encodes CDR1 SQVTM and CDR2 ANQGSEA. Trimming left V 7 bases short and J 4 bases short, with 16 bases between.

The V and J genes are TRBV28 and TRBJ1-1; D is ambiguous. Deletions cut 3 bases from V and 6 bases from J, with 14 bases between. Germline V gene data show CDR1 as MDHEN and CDR2 as SYDVKM. This CDR3 has 14 residues. This chain's CDR3 is CASSFAGMNPEAFF. The CDR3 coding sequence is TGTGCCAGCAGTTTTGCGGGTATGAATCCTGAAGCTTTCTTT.